These 18 T cell receptor beta chains were sequenced from one sample in a study of beta chain features in type 1 diabetes. Antigen specificity for these receptors is unknown. Study outcomes and limitations: In every one of the four CD4+ subsets, TCRB CDR3s were moderately but significantly shorter in Type 1 diabetes patients.

Since all of the isolated RNA was reverse transcribed, expressed TCRB transcripts were what got sequenced. Generated by immunoSEQ multiplex PCR, the TCRdb table keeps only in-frame clones and is missing some. The table lists some 700,000 clones, roughly 12% of them singletons. Sequenced material: naive CD4+ T cells from blood. The source is a man aged 18 to 30 with type 1 diabetes.

This clone was found a few times. The chain uses TRBV14 and TRBJ2-1; D gene uncertain. CDR3 size: 11 residues. CDR1 SGHDN and CDR2 FVKESK come from the germline V gene. Deletions cut 0 bases from V and 14 bases from J, with 8 bases between. CDR3 sequence (DNA): TGTGCCAGCAGCCAAGATCAGCGAGAGTTCTTC. Its protein product is CASSQDQREFF.

This clone was seen more than once but under ten times. The gene calls are TRBV2 and TRBJ2-5, with 8 bases aligning to TRBD2. V lost 7 bases to trimming and J lost 5 bases; unmatched junction nucleotides: 6. CDR3 size: 13 residues. Germline V lookup: CDR1 SNHLY, CDR2 FYNNEI. CDR3 DNA: TGTGCCAGCAAGCGGGGGCCGGGGGAGACCCAGTACTTC. Its protein is CASKRGPGETQYF.

This clone was seen a few times. V and J are TRBV9 and TRBJ2-1; D remains ambiguous. CDR1 is SGDLS and CDR2 is YYNGEE in the germline V gene. The V and J ends lost 0 bases and 9 bases respectively, with 10 bases between them. The CDR3 runs 13 residues. CDR3 DNA: TGTGCCAGCAGCGTAGTCGTACTCGGTGAGCAGTTCTTC. Protein product: CASSVVVLGEQFF.

A word on this clone: The same CDR3 arises from other DNA sequences in this sample as well. J is TRBJ2-3 and V is TRBV10-1, with 7 nucleotides matching TRBD2. V was clipped by 2 bases and J by 1 base; unmatched bases: 0. This CDR3 is 14 amino acids long. Germline CDR1 and CDR2: WNHNN and SYGVQD (reference sequence). CDR3 bases: TGCGCCAGCAGTGAGGCGGGGGGCACAGATACGCAGTATTTT. Translation: CASSEAGGTDTQYF.

The chain couples TRBV10-3 to TRBJ1-5; 11 bases are a match to TRBD1. The CDR3 is 16 amino acids. After removal of 5 bases from V and 2 bases from J, the junction contained 5 bases not matched to a gene. CDR1 and CDR2 from the germline V gene are ENHRY and SYGVKD. The CDR3 DNA reads TGTGCCATCAGTCCCGGGACAGGGGGAGGCAATCAGCCCCAGCATTTT. Protein sequence: CAISPGTGGGNQPQHF.

This clone was seen only a few times. Additional DNA sequences in this sample encode the identical CDR3. The gene calls are TRBV7-9 and TRBJ2-4; D unresolved. The CDR3 has 14 residues. Germline loops: CDR1 SEHNR, CDR2 FQNEAQ (reference sequence). V lost 3 bases and J lost 0, with 6 bases in between. This chain's CDR3 is CASSFDLAKNIQYF. In DNA, the CDR3 is TGTGCCAGCAGCTTTGATCTAGCCAAAAACATTCAGTACTTC.

This clone was found a few times. This chain links TRBV27 with TRBJ2-7, with no clear D. The germline V gene has CDR1 MNHEY and CDR2 SMNVEV (reference sequence). V dropped 3 bases and J dropped 7 bases, with 10 bases sitting between them. The CDR3 has 12 amino acids. The CDR3 sequence: CASSFGSGEQYF. The CDR3 nucleotides read TGTGCCAGCAGTTTCGGAAGTGGGGAGCAGTACTTC.

This chain uses TRBV30 with TRBJ2-7; D gene uncertain. Trimming stripped 0 bases from V and 5 bases from J, with 14 bases between. The CDR3 runs to 14 residues. Germline CDR1 is GTSNPN and CDR2 is SVGIG (reference sequence). The CDR3 DNA follows: TGTGCCTGGAGTGTCGGTCTATATTACCACGAGCAGTACTTC. It translates to CAWSVGLYYHEQYF.

This clone showed up many times. The V call is TRBV10-3, the J call TRBJ2-6, with TRBD2 as a possible D gene (6 bases). V was clipped by 8 bases and J by 0 bases, with 11 bases between them. This CDR3 is built from 15 residues. The germline CDR1 and CDR2 sequences are ENHRY and SYGVKD. CDR3 nucleotides: TGTGCCATCGCGGGGCGGGGCTCTGGGGCCAACGTCCTGACTTTC. The encoded protein is CAIAGRGSGANVLTF.

This chain links TRBV28 with TRBJ2-7; 10 bases line up with TRBD1. Trimming removed 6 bases from V and 2 bases from J; junction bases left unmatched: 7. Germline V gene sequence: CDR1 MDHEN, CDR2 SYDVKM. The CDR3 runs to 15 residues. In nucleotides, the CDR3 is TGTGCCAGCAGCTCGGGACAGGGGACCCCCTACGAGCAGTACTTC. Its protein product is CASSSGQGTPYEQYF.

V gene TRBV7-8 combines with J gene TRBJ2-1; no firm D call. Trimming cost V 2 bases and J 8 bases, with 7 bases left between them. The CDR3 length is 12 residues. The V gene's germline CDR1 is SGHVS and CDR2 FQNEAQ. CDR3 nucleotide sequence: TGTGCCAGCAGCTTAAGACGCGATGAGCAGTTCTTC. This codes for CASSLRRDEQFF. The whole variable domain, remainder taken from reference TRBV7-8 and TRBJ2-1, is GAGVSQSPRYKVAKRGQDVALRCDPISGHVSLFWYQQALGQGPEFLTYFQNEAQLDKSGLPSDRFFAERPEGSVSTLKIQRTQQEDSAVYLCASSLRRDEQFFGPGTRLTVL.

In this sample, this clone turned up a few times. The chain carries TRBV11-3 and TRBJ2-5; 12 bases are shared with TRBD2. This CDR3 region has 15 residues. V shed 4 bases and J 5 bases; nucleotides not matched to a gene: 5. Germline values: CDR1 SGHNT, CDR2 YENEEA. Written as DNA, the CDR3 is TGTGCCAGCAGCTCCGGACTAGCGGGGTTGGAGACCCAGTACTTC. Amino acids: CASSSGLAGLETQYF.

Details on this clone: The sample has other DNA sequences that encode this CDR3 too. The chain links TRBV29-1 to TRBJ2-2; D remains unclear. With 0 bases removed from V and 0 bases from J, the gap between germline ends came to 5 bases. Germline V gives CDR1 SQVTM, CDR2 ANQGSEA. This CDR3 has 14 residues. CDR3 sequence reads: CSVEEHANTGELFF. The DNA for the CDR3 is TGCAGCGTTGAAGAACACGCGAACACCGGGGAGCTGTTTTTT.

This clone came up a few times. Other DNA sequences of this sample code for an identical CDR3. This chain joins TRBV2 and TRBJ2-7; D remains unclear. Per germline, CDR1 SNHLY and CDR2 FYNNEI. The ends were cut back, 6 bases at V and 4 bases at J, with 7 bases in the middle. CDR3 length: 11 residues. CDR3 in amino acids: CASSPTYEQYF. The CDR3 coding sequence is TGTGCCAGCAGCCCGACGTACGAGCAGTACTTC.

This clone appeared a few times. The chain recombines TRBV28 with TRBJ2-5, with a weak D call TRBD1 (5 bases). The V gene lost 7 bases and the J gene lost 2 bases, with 17 bases spanning the gap. CDR3 length: 15 amino acids. Germline V gene lookup returns CDR1 MDHEN and CDR2 SYDVKM. Here the CDR3 DNA reads TGTGCCAGCACCCTCGTAGGGGCTGGACAAGAGACCCAGTACTTC. Protein: CASTLVGAGQETQYF. Full variable domain (missing parts from reference TRBV28 and TRBJ2-5): DVKVTQSSRYLVKRTGEKVFLECVQDMDHENMFWYRQDPGLGLRLIYFSYDVKMKEKGDIPEGYSVSREKKERFSLILESASTNQTSMYLCASTLVGAGQETQYFGPGTRLLVL.

This chain links TRBV7-2 with TRBJ2-7; D is uncertain. The CDR3 length is 14 residues. Germline CDR1 is SGHTA and CDR2 is FQGNSA. Trimming stripped 5 bases from V and 5 bases from J, with 16 bases between. The CDR3 reads CASSPKARPHEQYF. The CDR3 region has the DNA TGTGCCAGCAGCCCCAAGGCCCGGCCCCACGAGCAGTACTTC.

The chain couples TRBV7-9 to TRBJ2-7; D tentatively reads TRBD1 or TRBD2 (5 bases each). CDR1 SEHNR and CDR2 FQNEAQ come from the germline V gene (reference sequence). CDR3 length: 14 amino acids. The germline V and J ends were trimmed by 4 bases and 2 bases, with 12 bases remaining between them. The CDR3 protein is CASSSSGGTYEQYF. CDR3 DNA sequence: TGTGCCAGCAGCTCGAGTGGGGGAACCTACGAGCAGTACTTC.

The chain recombines TRBV29-1 with TRBJ1-1, with TRBD1 matching over 7 bases. The germline V gene encodes CDR1 SQVTM and CDR2 ANQGSEA. This CDR3 is built from 13 residues. The junction had 11 bases not matched to a gene; V was cut back by 6 bases and J by 7 bases. The CDR3 DNA follows: TGCAGCGTCGCCATCCCTCGGGACAGTGAAGCTTTCTTT. Translation: CSVAIPRDSEAFF.